Listed below are T cell receptor beta chains from one sample, sequenced in a study of CD8 T cells in Susac syndrome. Each CDR3 protein gets one entry after TCRdb re-called the immunoSEQ multiplex PCR reads with MiXCR. The sample shows about 120,000 distinct CDR3 sequences, 80% to 95% of them seen only once. The sample was CD4+ T cells from PBMCs. Source of these receptors: a human donor in good health. Each CDR3 is given with its conserved first and last residue. Each record gives: V gene, D gene, clone size, J gene, CDR3 protein. A D gene is named only where the DNA matches it firmly. Size is stated for part of the rows, as once, few or many counts, or as a class when the clone is expanded.

v_call: TRBV5-1; d_call: NA; clone_size: NA; j_call: TRBJ2-3; cdr3_aa: CASSARDSTDTQYF
v_call: TRBV7-2; d_call: NA; clone_size: NA; j_call: TRBJ2-7; cdr3_aa: CASSSYDSYEQYF
v_call: TRBV6-2/TRBV6-3; d_call: NA; clone_size: NA; j_call: TRBJ1-5; cdr3_aa: CASSNSGEQHF
v_call: TRBV10-3; d_call: TRBD2; clone_size: NA; j_call: TRBJ2-5; cdr3_aa: CATRTSGGTQETQYF
v_call: TRBV5-1; d_call: NA; clone_size: NA; j_call: TRBJ1-1; cdr3_aa: CASNLIGGNTEAFF
v_call: TRBV20-1; d_call: NA; clone_size: NA; j_call: TRBJ2-7; cdr3_aa: CSARDYEQYF
v_call: TRBV6-2/TRBV6-3; d_call: NA; clone_size: NA; j_call: TRBJ1-5; cdr3_aa: CASSYLLDRDTKDPPSNQPQHF
v_call: TRBV30; d_call: TRBD1; clone_size: NA; j_call: TRBJ1-1; cdr3_aa: CAWGPGGSYGTEAFF
v_call: TRBV7-9; d_call: NA; clone_size: once; j_call: TRBJ2-7; cdr3_aa: CASSLGPNEQYF
v_call: TRBV9; d_call: TRBD2; clone_size: NA; j_call: TRBJ2-1; cdr3_aa: CASSATDLGLAGVVEQFF